These T cell receptor beta chains were read from a single sample in a study of technical replicates of blood from a few donors. Profiling relied on immunoSEQ multiplex PCR, and the TCRdb table lists in-frame clones only, not all of them. The table shows roughly 70,000 clones, with about 92% occurring only once. Input material: T cells isolated from PBMCs. The receptors were sampled from a human donor in good health. CDR3s include the opening cysteine and the closing phenylalanine or tryptophan. The D gene is left open where the match is weak. Some rows mark clone size as missing; the rest say once, few, many or name a class of expanded clone.

>-|TRBV6-5|TRBJ1-4|once
TGTGCCAGCAGTAGGGAGTGGGCTAATGAAAAACTGTTTTTT
CASSREWANEKLFF
>-|TRBV10-3|TRBJ2-5|-
TGTGCCATCAGTGAGTCGGATGACAGGTTGAAGACCCAGTACTTC
CAISESDDRLKTQYF
>-|TRBV19|TRBJ2-7|-
TGTGCCAGTAGCCCTTCGCAGGGCTACGAGCAGTACTTC
CASSPSQGYEQYF
>TRBD2|TRBV5-1|TRBJ2-7|-
TGCGCCAGCAGCATAGGACTAGCGGGAGCCTACGAGCAGTACTTC
CASSIGLAGAYEQYF
>-|TRBV2|TRBJ1-4|-
TGTGCCAGCACCGAACGGGGGAGGGCAACTAATGAAAAACTGTTTTTT
CASTERGRATNEKLFF
>TRBD1|TRBV28|TRBJ2-6|-
TGTGCCAGCAGTTTAAGGGGGCTTAGCTCTGGGGCCAACGTCCTGACTTTC
CASSLRGLSSGANVLTF
>TRBD1|TRBV11-1|TRBJ2-1|-
TGTGCCAGCAGCCGAATTCCCGGGACAGGGAAGAATGAGCAGTTCTTC
CASSRIPGTGKNEQFF
>-|TRBV5-1|TRBJ2-7|-
TGCGCCAGCAGCTCAAGGACAGCTGCCAACGAGCAGTACTTC
CASSSRTAANEQYF
>TRBD2|TRBV5-4|TRBJ2-7|-
TGTGCCAGCACTGGCGGGAGTTCGCCCTACGAGCAGTACTTC
CASTGGSSPYEQYF
>TRBD1|TRBV9|TRBJ2-7|-
TGTGCCAGCAGCCACAGAGGGGACAGCGCTAATTACTACGAGCAGTACTTC
CASSHRGDSANYYEQYF